These 26 T cell receptor beta chains were sequenced from one sample in a study of shared clonotypes between healthy human individuals. Measured with immunoSEQ multiplex PCR; TCRdb has only the in-frame clones, and not every one. Among about 2.2 million clones, about 93% were seen once, and the ten largest hold around 1.7%. Terminally differentiated effector memory CD45RA+ cells were left out of the naive CD8 fraction, which was CD45RO-negative and positively selected for CCR7. Sequenced material: naive CD8+ T cells from PBMCs. Every receptor here comes from a young man in good health. Some clones in this sample may be carry-over from other donors' samples.

V gene TRBV5-1 combines with J gene TRBJ2-1; no firm D call. CDR1 and CDR2 (germline): SGHRS, YFSETQ. Trimming took 7 bases from V and 4 from J, leaving 9 bases between them. The CDR3 loop spans 12 amino acids. CDR3 sequence (DNA): TGCGCCAGCTGGGAATCTTACAATGAGCAGTTCTTC. This sequence encodes CASWESYNEQFF.

Remarks on this clone: This sample also contains other DNA sequences that code for the same CDR3. V is TRBV27 and J is TRBJ1-1; D remains ambiguous. Trimming shortened V by 3 bases and J by 0 bases, and 5 bases separated the two germline ends. This CDR3 spans 13 amino acids. Germline V gene data show CDR1 as MNHEY and CDR2 as SMNVEV (reference sequence). In nucleotides, the CDR3 is TGTGCCAGCAGTTTGTTATTGAACACTGAAGCTTTCTTT. Translating it yields CASSLLLNTEAFF.

The rearrangement uses TRBV5-8 and TRBJ1-2, with 7 bases that match TRBD1. The CDR3 spans 15 residues. V shed 0 bases and J 4 bases; nucleotides not matched to a gene: 6. Germline V gene data show CDR1 as SGHTS and CDR2 as YDEGEE. CDR3 region: CASSLDQGGSYGYTF. DNA for the CDR3: TGTGCCAGCAGCTTGGATCAGGGGGGTTCCTATGGCTACACCTTC. Based on the CDR3 plus reference TRBV5-8 and TRBJ1-2, the full variable domain is EAGVTQSPTHLIKTRGQQATLRCSPISGHTSVYWYQQALGLGLQFLLWYDEGEERNRGNFPPRFSGRQFPNYSSELNVNALELEDSALYLCASSLDQGGSYGYTFGSGTRLTVV.

About this clone itself: The germline gene is not matched at one end of the junction; a read error may be the cause. The CDR3 spells CSVEPRLEGFTHTQYF. The CDR3 bases are TGCAGCGTTGAACCCCGGTTAGAGGGGTTCACACATACGCAGTATTTT. The V gene is TRBV29-1, the J gene TRBJ2-3, with D tentatively TRBD1 or TRBD2 (5 bases each). This CDR3 has 16 residues. Germline values: CDR1 SQVTM, CDR2 ANQGSEA.

This clone showed up just once. The chain uses TRBV9 and TRBJ2-5; D assignment may be TRBD1 or TRBD2 (5 bases each). The ends were cut back, 4 bases at V and 4 bases at J, with 14 bases in the middle. This CDR3 is 14 amino acids long. CDR1 is SGDLS and CDR2 is YYNGEE in the germline V gene. The CDR3 DNA reads TGTGCCAGCAGCAAGTCCGGGACCGGAGAGACCCAGTACTTC. The encoded protein is CASSKSGTGETQYF.

The chain links TRBV2 to TRBJ2-7; 7 bases match TRBD1. The J segment lost 4 bases and the V segment lost 6 bases, leaving 15 bases of the junction unmatched. The CDR3 length is 16 residues. Germline V lookup: CDR1 SNHLY, CDR2 FYNNEI. The CDR3, as DNA: TGTGCCAGCAGCCCCTTACCGGGGACAGCAACTTACGAGCAGTACTTC. It yields the protein CASSPLPGTATYEQYF.

A word on this clone: Distinct nucleotide sequences in the sample also encode this CDR3. The chain is built from TRBV5-6 and TRBJ2-7; D could derive from TRBD1 or TRBD2 (5 bases each). This CDR3 comprises 13 residues. The germline gives CDR1 SGHDT, CDR2 YYEEEE. V dropped 0 bases and J dropped 3 bases, with 7 bases sitting between them. CDR3 in DNA: TGTGCCAGCAGCTTGGATGGGGGCTACGAGCAGTACTTC. Amino acids: CASSLDGGYEQYF.

The rearrangement joins TRBV27 to TRBJ2-7; D may be TRBD2 (6 bases). From germline, CDR1 is MNHEY and CDR2 SMNVEV (reference sequence). V shed 5 bases and J shed 3 bases, with 20 bases lying between them. This CDR3 contains 16 residues. As DNA, the CDR3 is TGTGCCAGCAGTACCGTAGCGGTTAACTCGGTCTACGAGCAGTACTTC. Encoded protein: CASSTVAVNSVYEQYF.

This chain uses TRBV21-1 with TRBJ2-3. TRBV21-1 is reported as a pseudogene. CDR3 size: 16 residues. DNA of the CDR3: TGTGCCAGCAGCAAGTTCAGCATTGGGGGCACAGATACGCAGTATTTT. Amino acid sequence: CASSKFSIGGTDTQYF.

This clone was seen only once. J is TRBJ1-1 and V is TRBV10-2, with D perhaps matching TRBD1 (5 bases). The V gene lost 3 bases and the J gene lost 0 bases, with 8 bases spanning the gap. Per the germline V gene, CDR1 is WSHSY and CDR2 is SAAADI. The CDR3 length is 14 residues. This CDR3 reads CASSDPGMNTEAFF. CDR3 in DNA: TGCGCCAGCAGTGATCCAGGGATGAACACTGAAGCTTTCTTT.

The chain has TRBV29-1 and TRBJ2-7; 9 bases line up with TRBD2. CDR3 size: 15 residues. The germline V gene has CDR1 SQVTM and CDR2 ANQGSEA. V lost 6 bases, J lost 3 bases, and 12 bases stayed unmatched. CDR3 DNA: TGCAGCGTGCTGGGACTAGCACAGAAGGGCTACGAGCAGTACTTC. It yields the protein CSVLGLAQKGYEQYF.

This sequence joins TRBV4-1 and TRBJ1-2; no definite D call. The CDR3 is 15 residues long. V lost 0 bases to trimming and J lost 1 base, with 9 bases between them. Per germline, CDR1 MGHRA and CDR2 YSYEKL. The CDR3 sequence: CASSQELGFNYGYTF. The CDR3 DNA is TGCGCCAGCAGCCAAGAATTGGGCTTTAACTATGGCTACACCTTC.

This clone occurred once. The rearrangement uses TRBV4-3 and TRBJ1-2; D uncertain. From germline, CDR1 is LGHNA and CDR2 YSLEER. V dropped 0 bases and J dropped 2 bases, with 4 bases sitting between them. CDR3 length: 13 residues. The CDR3 loop is CASSQDRNYGYTF. In DNA, the CDR3 is TGCGCCAGCAGCCAAGACAGAAACTATGGCTACACCTTC.

Comment on this clone: At the DNA level, this CDR3 is encoded by other sequences in the same sample as well. The V gene is TRBV5-6, the J gene TRBJ2-7; D unclear. The CDR3 spans 11 residues. The germline CDR1 and CDR2 sequences are SGHDT and YYEEEE. The germline V and J ends were trimmed by 0 bases and 3 bases, with 1 base remaining between them. The CDR3 DNA is TGTGCCAGCAGCTTGGACTACGAGCAGTACTTC. This codes for CASSLDYEQYF.

The CDR3 is CASSSPGTGEGEQYF. CDR3 in DNA: TGTGCCAGCAGTTCCCCAGGGACAGGGGAGGGCGAGCAGTACTTC. The chain joins TRBV28 to TRBJ2-7, with 10 bases identical to TRBD1. CDR3 size: 15 residues. Trimming cost V 4 bases and J 6 bases; bases outside gene matches: 9. CDR1 and CDR2 from the germline V gene are MDHEN and SYDVKM.

As regards this clone: This specimen includes other DNA sequences encoding the same CDR3. The J gene is TRBJ2-7, the V gene TRBV7-2, with D unresolved. Trimming stripped 1 base from V and 0 bases from J, with 7 bases between. The CDR3 is made up of 14 amino acids. The germline gives CDR1 SGHTA, CDR2 FQGNSA. CDR3 nucleotide sequence: TGTGCCAGCAGCTTAGGTGGGATCTCCTACGAGCAGTACTTC. Residues: CASSLGGISYEQYF.

This clone has just one count. The chain joins TRBV5-8 to TRBJ1-4; TRBD1 might be the D (6 bases). From germline, CDR1 is SGHTS and CDR2 YDEGEE. The ends were cut back, 3 bases at V and 5 bases at J, with 26 bases in the middle. The CDR3 is 19 residues long. Here the CDR3 reads CASSCYAGEGTKSNEKLFF. The DNA for the CDR3 is TGTGCCAGCAGCTGTTACGCGGGGGAGGGGACAAAAAGCAATGAAAAACTGTTTTTT.

The CDR3 nucleotides read TGTGCCAGCAGTACTAGGAGCGGGGGAGGCGTCAATGAGCAGTTCTTC. Its translation: CASSTRSGGGVNEQFF. The chain combines TRBV28 with TRBJ2-1; TRBD2 matches at 8 bases. The CDR3 loop spans 16 amino acids. In germline, CDR1 is MDHEN, CDR2 SYDVKM. J lost 6 bases, V lost 5 bases, and 12 bases had no gene match.

V is TRBV7-9 and J is TRBJ1-2; D is unresolved. Per germline, CDR1 SEHNR and CDR2 FQNEAQ (reference sequence). The CDR3 loop spans 14 amino acids. The V gene lost 4 bases and the J gene lost 3 bases, with 12 bases spanning the gap. CDR3 nucleotides: TGTGCCAGCAGCTACTACGGTATGGACTATGGCTACACCTTC. As protein: CASSYYGMDYGYTF. Using reference TRBV7-9 and TRBJ1-2 for the parts outside the CDR3, the full variable domain is DTGVSQNPRHKITKRGQNVTFRCDPISEHNRLYWYRQTLGQGPEFLTYFQNEAQLEKSRLLSDRFSAERPKGSFSTLEIQRTEQGDSAMYLCASSYYGMDYGYTFGSGTRLTVV.

V is TRBV30 and J is TRBJ2-7, with D unresolved. V dropped 1 base and J dropped 0 bases, with 7 bases sitting between them. Germline V lookup: CDR1 GTSNPN, CDR2 SVGIG (reference sequence). This CDR3 has 13 amino acids. In DNA, the CDR3 is TGTGCCTGGAGTGCCTATTTCTCCTACGAGCAGTACTTC. Protein product: CAWSAYFSYEQYF.

The chain links TRBV5-6 to TRBJ2-2, with TRBD2 matching over 7 bases. The CDR3 is 14 residues long. Losses at the gene ends were 4 bases for V and 6 bases for J; bases not matched to a gene: 6. CDR1 SGHDT and CDR2 YYEEEE come from the germline V gene. The CDR3: CASSPLRGAGELFF. CDR3 coding DNA: TGTGCCAGCAGCCCACTTCGGGGGGCCGGGGAGCTGTTTTTT.

Concerning this clone itself: This sample also contains other DNA sequences that code for the same CDR3. The chain employs TRBV6-1 and TRBJ2-7; no clear D gene. CDR1 and CDR2 (germline): MNHNS, SASEGT. The CDR3 has 11 residues. The germline V and J ends were trimmed by 2 bases and 4 bases, with 3 bases remaining between them. As DNA, the CDR3 is TGTGCCAGCAGTGAATATTACGAGCAGTACTTC. This gives the protein CASSEYYEQYF.

The gene calls are TRBV6-6 and TRBJ2-7; TRBD2 is a possible D gene (6 bases). This CDR3 has 15 amino acids. The germline V and J ends were trimmed by 6 bases and 0 bases, with 15 bases remaining between them. Germline V lookup: CDR1 MNHNY, CDR2 SVGAGI (reference sequence). CDR3 loop: CASSLSGGLSYEQYF. In nucleotides, the CDR3 is TGTGCCAGCAGCCTAAGCGGAGGGCTCTCCTACGAGCAGTACTTC.

This chain links TRBV11-2 with TRBJ2-1; possibly TRBD1 or TRBD2 for D (5 bases each). CDR1 is SGHAT, CDR2 FQNNGV, per germline. With 1 base removed from V and 9 bases from J, the gap between germline ends came to 10 bases. This CDR3 is built from 13 residues. The CDR3 nucleotides are TGTGCCAGCAGCTTAGGGGGGACGGGTGAGCAGTTCTTC. Its protein product is CASSLGGTGEQFF.

This clone was recorded only once. An end of the junction differs from the germline gene, which may be a read error. The chain carries TRBV7-9 and TRBJ2-7; a weak D match, TRBD2 (7 bases). The CDR3 loop spans 11 amino acids. CDR1 is SEHNR and CDR2 is FQNEAQ in the germline V gene (reference sequence). The CDR3 loop reads CASSRGAGRLF. CDR3 bases: TGTGCCAGCAGCCGGGGGGCAGGGAGACTCTTC.

The rearrangement links TRBV19 to TRBJ2-7; possibly TRBD2 for D (5 bases). CDR1 and CDR2 from the germline V gene are LNHDA and SQIVND (reference sequence). The CDR3 is made up of 14 amino acids. Between the trimmed V and J ends, which lost 8 bases and 1 base, there was a span of 15 bases. CDR3 region: CASSERAWSYEQYF. CDR3 DNA: TGTGCCAGTTCCGAGAGGGCCTGGTCCTACGAGCAGTACTTC.